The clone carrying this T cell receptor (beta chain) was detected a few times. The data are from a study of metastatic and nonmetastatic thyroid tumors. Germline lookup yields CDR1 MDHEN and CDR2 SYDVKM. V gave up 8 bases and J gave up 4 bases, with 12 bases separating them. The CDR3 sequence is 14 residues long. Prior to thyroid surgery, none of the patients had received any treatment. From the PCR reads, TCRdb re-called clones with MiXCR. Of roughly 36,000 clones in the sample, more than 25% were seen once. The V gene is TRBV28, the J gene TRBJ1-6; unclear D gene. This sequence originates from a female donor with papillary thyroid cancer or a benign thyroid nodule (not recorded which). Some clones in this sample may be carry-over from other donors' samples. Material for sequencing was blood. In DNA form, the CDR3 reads TGTGCCAGCGGAAGGTACAAATATAATTCACCCCTCCACTTT. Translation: CASGRYKYNSPLHF.